What follows are 4 T cell receptor beta chains derived from one specimen sequenced in a study of blood T cell repertoires in COVID-19. Here immunoSEQ multiplex PCR was the method, and the copy in TCRdb shows in-frame clones only, minus some. The sample yields 100,000 to 150,000 clones, roughly 80% seen once. The specimen sequenced was PBMCs or T cells enriched from blood (not recorded which). The receptors come from a man aged 35 to 55 with acute COVID-19.

Only a few counts were recorded for this clone. V gene TRBV1 combines with J gene TRBJ1-5. TRBV1 is an annotated pseudogene. The CDR3 covers 17 residues. The CDR3 protein is CTSSQCERDLSNQPQHF. The CDR3 DNA reads TGCACCAGCAGCCAATGTGAACGGGACTTGAGCAATCAGCCCCAGCATTTT.

The chain recombines TRBV19 with TRBJ2-5; perhaps TRBD1 as D (6 bases). Per germline, CDR1 LNHDA and CDR2 SQIVND (reference sequence). The CDR3 totals 14 residues. V was trimmed by 5 bases and J by 0 bases, leaving 10 bases between them. The CDR3, as DNA: TGTGCCAGTAGTGGTGGGACATACCAAGAGACCCAGTACTTC. This gives the protein CASSGGTYQETQYF.

J is TRBJ2-7 and V is TRBV3-1 (or the pseudogene TRBV3-2); D perhaps matches TRBD1 (7 bases). Germline assignment: CDR1 LGHDT and CDR2 YNNKEL (reference sequence). V gave up 2 bases and J gave up 7 bases, with 9 bases separating them. The CDR3 is 12 amino acids. Here the CDR3 DNA reads TGTGCCAGCAGCCAACAGGGGGGAGAGCAGTACTTC. Its protein is CASSQQGGEQYF.

The rearrangement uses TRBV9 and TRBJ2-1, with D tentatively TRBD2 (6 bases). This CDR3 comprises 15 residues. V was shortened by 0 bases and J by 1 base, with 8 bases between the two germline ends. Germline V gene data show CDR1 as SGDLS and CDR2 as YYNGEE. The CDR3 here is CASSVDGGSYNEQFF. The CDR3 DNA follows: TGTGCCAGCAGCGTAGACGGGGGTTCCTACAATGAGCAGTTCTTC.